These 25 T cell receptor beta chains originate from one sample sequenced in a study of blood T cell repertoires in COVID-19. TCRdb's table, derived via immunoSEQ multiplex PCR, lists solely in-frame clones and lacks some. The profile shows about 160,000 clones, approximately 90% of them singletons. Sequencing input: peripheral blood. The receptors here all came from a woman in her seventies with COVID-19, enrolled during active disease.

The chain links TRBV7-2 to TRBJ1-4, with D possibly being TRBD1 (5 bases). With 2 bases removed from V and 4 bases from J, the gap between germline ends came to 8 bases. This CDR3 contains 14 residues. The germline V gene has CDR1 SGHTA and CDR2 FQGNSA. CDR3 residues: CASSLNGHNEKLFF. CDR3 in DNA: TGTGCCAGCAGCTTAAACGGACATAATGAAAAACTGTTTTTT.

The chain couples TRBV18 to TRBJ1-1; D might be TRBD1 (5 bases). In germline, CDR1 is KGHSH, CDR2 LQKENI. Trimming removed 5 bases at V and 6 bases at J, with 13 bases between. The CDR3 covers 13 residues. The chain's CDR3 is CASSGGYVAEAFF. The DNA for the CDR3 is TGTGCCAGCTCAGGGGGGTATGTTGCTGAAGCTTTCTTT.

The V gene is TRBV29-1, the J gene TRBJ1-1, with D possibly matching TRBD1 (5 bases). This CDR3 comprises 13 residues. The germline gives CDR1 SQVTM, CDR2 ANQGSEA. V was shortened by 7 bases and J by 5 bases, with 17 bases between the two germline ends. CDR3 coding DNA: TGCAGCGGCCAGGGTGCGCCCCGGACTGAAGCTTTCTTT. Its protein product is CSGQGAPRTEAFF.

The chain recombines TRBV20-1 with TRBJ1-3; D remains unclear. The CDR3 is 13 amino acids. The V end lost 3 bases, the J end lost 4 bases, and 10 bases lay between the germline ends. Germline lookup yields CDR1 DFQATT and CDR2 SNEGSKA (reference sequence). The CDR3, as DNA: TGCAGTGCTAGTACCGGGGTAGGAAACACCATATATTTT. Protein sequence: CSASTGVGNTIYF.

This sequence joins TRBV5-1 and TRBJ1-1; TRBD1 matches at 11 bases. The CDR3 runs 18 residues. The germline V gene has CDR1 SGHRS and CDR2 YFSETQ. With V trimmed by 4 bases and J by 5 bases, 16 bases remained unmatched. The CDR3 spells CASSPFGQGAGSNTEAFF. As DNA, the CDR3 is TGCGCCAGCAGCCCATTCGGACAGGGGGCCGGTTCTAATACTGAAGCTTTCTTT.

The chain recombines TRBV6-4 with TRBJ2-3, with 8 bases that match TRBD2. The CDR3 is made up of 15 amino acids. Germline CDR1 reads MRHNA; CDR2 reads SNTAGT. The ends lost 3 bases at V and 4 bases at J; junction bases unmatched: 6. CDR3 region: CASSEDGGAPDTQYF. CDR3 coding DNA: TGTGCCAGCAGTGAAGACGGGGGGGCCCCAGATACGCAGTATTTT.

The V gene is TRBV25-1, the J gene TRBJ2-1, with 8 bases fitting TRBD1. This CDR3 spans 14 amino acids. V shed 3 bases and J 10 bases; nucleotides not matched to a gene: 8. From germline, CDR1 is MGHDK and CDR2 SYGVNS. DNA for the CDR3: TGTGCCAGCAGTGAGGCCGGACAGGGTACAGAGCAGTTCTTC. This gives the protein CASSEAGQGTEQFF. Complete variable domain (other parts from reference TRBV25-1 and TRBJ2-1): EADIYQTPRYLVIGTGKKITLECSQTMGHDKMYWYQQDPGMELHLIHYSYGVNSTEKGDLSSESTVSRIRTEHFPLTLESARPSHTSQYLCASSEAGQGTEQFFGPGTRLTVL.

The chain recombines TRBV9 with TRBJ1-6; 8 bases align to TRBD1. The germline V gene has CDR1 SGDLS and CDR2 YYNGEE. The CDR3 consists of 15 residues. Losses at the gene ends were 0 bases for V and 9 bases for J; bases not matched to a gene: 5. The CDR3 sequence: CASSVAAGGGSPLHF. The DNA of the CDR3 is TGTGCCAGCAGCGTAGCCGCAGGGGGCGGTTCACCCCTCCACTTT.

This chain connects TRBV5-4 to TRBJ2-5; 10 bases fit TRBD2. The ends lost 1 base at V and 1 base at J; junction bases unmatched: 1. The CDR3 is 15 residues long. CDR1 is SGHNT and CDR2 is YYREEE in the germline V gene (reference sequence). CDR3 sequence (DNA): TGTGCCAGCAGCTTGACTAGCGGGGTCCAAGAGACCCAGTACTTC. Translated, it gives CASSLTSGVQETQYF.

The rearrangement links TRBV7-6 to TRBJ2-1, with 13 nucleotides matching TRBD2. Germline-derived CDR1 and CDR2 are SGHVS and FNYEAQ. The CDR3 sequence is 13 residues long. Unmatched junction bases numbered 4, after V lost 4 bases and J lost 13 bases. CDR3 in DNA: TGTGCCAGCAGCTCGGGACTAGCGGGGTATCAGTTCTTC. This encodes CASSSGLAGYQFF.

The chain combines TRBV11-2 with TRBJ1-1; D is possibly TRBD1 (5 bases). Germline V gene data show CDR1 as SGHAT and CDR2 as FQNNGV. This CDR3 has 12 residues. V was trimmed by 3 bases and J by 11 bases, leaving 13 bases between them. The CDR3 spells CASSFERQRAFF. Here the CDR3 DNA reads TGTGCCAGCAGCTTCGAGAGACAGAGGGCTTTCTTT.

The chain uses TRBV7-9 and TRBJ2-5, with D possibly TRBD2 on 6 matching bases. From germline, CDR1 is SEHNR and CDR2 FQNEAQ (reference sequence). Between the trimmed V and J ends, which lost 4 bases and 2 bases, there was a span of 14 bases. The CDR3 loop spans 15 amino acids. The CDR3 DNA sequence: TGTGCCAGCAGCTCTAGTCGGGGGAATCAAGAGACCCAGTACTTC. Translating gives CASSSSRGNQETQYF.

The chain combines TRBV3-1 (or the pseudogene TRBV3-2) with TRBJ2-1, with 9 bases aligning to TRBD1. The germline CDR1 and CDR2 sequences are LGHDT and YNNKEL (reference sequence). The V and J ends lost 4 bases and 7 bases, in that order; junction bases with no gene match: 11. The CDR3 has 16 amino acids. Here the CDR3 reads CASSPPGTGIGNEQFF. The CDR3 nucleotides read TGTGCCAGCAGCCCACCCGGGACAGGGATAGGGAATGAGCAGTTCTTC.

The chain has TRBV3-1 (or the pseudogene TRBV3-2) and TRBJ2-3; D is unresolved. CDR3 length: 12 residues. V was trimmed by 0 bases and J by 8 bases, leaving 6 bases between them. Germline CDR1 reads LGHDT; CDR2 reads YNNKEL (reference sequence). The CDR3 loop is CASSQDRVTQYF. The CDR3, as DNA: TGTGCCAGCAGCCAAGATCGGGTTACGCAGTATTTT.

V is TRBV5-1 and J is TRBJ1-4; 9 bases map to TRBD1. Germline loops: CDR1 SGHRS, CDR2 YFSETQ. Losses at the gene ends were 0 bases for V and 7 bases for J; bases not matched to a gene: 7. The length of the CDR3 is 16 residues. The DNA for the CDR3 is TGCGCCAGCAGCTTGGACACACAGGGGGCCGGTGAAAAACTGTTTTTT. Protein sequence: CASSLDTQGAGEKLFF.

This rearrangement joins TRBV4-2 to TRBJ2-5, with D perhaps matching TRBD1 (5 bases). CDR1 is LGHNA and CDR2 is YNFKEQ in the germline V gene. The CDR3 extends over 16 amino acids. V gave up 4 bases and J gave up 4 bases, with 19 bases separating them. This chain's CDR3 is CASSPSLDQGVETQYF. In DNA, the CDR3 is TGTGCCAGCAGCCCCTCCCTGGACCAGGGCGTAGAGACCCAGTACTTC.

CDR3 loop: CASSSARTELFF. The CDR3 DNA is TGTGCCAGCAGTTCAGCCCGGACAGAGCTGTTTTTT. The rearrangement joins TRBV9 to TRBJ1-4; the D gene is possibly TRBD1 (6 bases). CDR1 is SGDLS, CDR2 YYNGEE, per germline. The CDR3 runs to 12 residues. The V gene lost 5 bases and the J gene lost 14 bases, with 16 bases spanning the gap.

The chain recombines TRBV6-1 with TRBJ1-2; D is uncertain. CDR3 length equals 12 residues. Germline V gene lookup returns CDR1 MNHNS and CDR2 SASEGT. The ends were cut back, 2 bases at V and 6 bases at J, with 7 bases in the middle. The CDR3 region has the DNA TGTGCCAGCAGTGAAAGGAGGGATGGCTACACCTTC. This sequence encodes CASSERRDGYTF.

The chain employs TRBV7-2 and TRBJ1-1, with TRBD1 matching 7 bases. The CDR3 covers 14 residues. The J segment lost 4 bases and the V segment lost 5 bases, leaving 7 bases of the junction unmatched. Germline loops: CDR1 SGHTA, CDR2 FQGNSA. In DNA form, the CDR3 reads TGTGCCAGCAGCCCGCTGAGGGGGCCCACTGAAGCTTTCTTT. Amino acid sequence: CASSPLRGPTEAFF.

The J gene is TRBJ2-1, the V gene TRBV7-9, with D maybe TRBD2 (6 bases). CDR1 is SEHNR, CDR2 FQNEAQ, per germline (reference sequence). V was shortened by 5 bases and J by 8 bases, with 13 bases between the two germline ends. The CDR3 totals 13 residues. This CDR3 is CASSPGTFDEQFF. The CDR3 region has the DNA TGTGCCAGCAGCCCCGGGACTTTTGATGAGCAGTTCTTC. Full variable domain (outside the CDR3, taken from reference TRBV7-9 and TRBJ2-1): DTGVSQNPRHKITKRGQNVTFRCDPISEHNRLYWYRQTLGQGPEFLTYFQNEAQLEKSRLLSDRFSAERPKGSFSTLEIQRTEQGDSAMYLCASSPGTFDEQFFGPGTRLTVL.

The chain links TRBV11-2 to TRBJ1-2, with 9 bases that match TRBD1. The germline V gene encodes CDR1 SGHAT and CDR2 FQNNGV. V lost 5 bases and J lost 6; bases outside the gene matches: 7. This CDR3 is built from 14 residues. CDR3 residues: CASSPGQGINGYTF. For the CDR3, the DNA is TGTGCCAGCAGCCCGGGACAGGGCATTAATGGCTACACCTTC.

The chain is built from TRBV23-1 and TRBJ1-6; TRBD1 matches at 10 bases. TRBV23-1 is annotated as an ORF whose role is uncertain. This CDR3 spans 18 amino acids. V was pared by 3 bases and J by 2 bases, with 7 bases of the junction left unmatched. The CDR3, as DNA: TGCGCCAGCAGTCACCGGGACAGGGGAAGTGCCTATAATTCACCCCTCCACTTT. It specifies CASSHRDRGSAYNSPLHF.

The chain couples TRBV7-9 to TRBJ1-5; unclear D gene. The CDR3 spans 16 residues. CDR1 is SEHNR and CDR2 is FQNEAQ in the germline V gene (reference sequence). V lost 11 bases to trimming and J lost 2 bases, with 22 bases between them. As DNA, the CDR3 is TGTGCCGGGCCCGGTTTCGCGGGCAAGGGCAATCAGCCCCAGCATTTT. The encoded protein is CAGPGFAGKGNQPQHF.

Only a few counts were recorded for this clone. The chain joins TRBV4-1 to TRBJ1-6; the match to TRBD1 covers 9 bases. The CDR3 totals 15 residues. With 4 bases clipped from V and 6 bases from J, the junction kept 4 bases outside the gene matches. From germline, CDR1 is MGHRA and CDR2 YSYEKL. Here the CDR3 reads CASSLSDRGNSPLHF. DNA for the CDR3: TGCGCCAGCAGCCTATCGGACAGGGGTAATTCACCCCTCCACTTT.

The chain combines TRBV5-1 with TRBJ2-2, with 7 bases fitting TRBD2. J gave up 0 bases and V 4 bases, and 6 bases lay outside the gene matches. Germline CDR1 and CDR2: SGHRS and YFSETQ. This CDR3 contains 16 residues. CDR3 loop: CASSLDGGTNTGELFF. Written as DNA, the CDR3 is TGCGCCAGCAGCCTGGACGGGGGGACGAACACCGGGGAGCTGTTTTTT. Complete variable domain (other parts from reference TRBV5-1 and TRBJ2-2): KAGVTQTPRYLIKTRGQQVTLSCSPISGHRSVSWYQQTPGQGLQFLFEYFSETQRNKGNFPGRFSGRQFSNSRSEMNVSTLELGDSALYLCASSLDGGTNTGELFFGEGSRLTVL.